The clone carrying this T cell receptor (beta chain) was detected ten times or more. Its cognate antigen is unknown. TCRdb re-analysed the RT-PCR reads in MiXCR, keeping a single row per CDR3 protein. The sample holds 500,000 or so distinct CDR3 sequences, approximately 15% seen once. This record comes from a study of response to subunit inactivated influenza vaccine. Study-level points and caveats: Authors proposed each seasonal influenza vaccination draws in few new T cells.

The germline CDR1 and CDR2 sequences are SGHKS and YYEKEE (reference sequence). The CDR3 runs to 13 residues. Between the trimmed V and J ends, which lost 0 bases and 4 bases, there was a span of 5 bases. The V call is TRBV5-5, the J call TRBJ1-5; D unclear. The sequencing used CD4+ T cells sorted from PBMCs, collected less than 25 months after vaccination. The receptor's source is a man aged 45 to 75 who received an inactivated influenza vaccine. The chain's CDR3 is CASSLEENQPQHF. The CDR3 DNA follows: TGTGCCAGCAGCTTGGAGGAAAATCAGCCCCAGCATTTT.